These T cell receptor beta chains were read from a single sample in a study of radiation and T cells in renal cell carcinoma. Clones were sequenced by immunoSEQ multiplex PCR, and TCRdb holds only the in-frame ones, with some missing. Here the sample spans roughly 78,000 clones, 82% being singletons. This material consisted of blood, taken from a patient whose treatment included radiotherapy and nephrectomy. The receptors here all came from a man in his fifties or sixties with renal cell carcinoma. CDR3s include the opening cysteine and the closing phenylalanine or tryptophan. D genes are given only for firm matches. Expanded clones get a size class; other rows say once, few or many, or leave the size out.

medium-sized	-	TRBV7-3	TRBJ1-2	CASSPGVLRGYGYTF	TGTGCCAGCAGCCCAGGGGTCCTCCGGGGCTATGGCTACACCTTC
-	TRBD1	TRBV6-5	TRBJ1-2	CASSDRVVGGYTF	TGTGCCAGCAGTGACAGGGTCGTAGGTGGCTACACCTTC
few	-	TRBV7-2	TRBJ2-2	CASSYRAEGGELFF	TGTGCCAGCAGCTACAGGGCAGAGGGCGGGGAGCTGTTTTTT
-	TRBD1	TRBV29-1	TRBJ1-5	CSAGTGKNQPQHF	TGCAGCGCGGGGACAGGGAAAAATCAGCCCCAGCATTTT
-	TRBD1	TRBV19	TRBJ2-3	CASSPTGGDDTQYF	TGTGCCAGTAGTCCGACAGGGGGTGACGATACGCAGTATTTT
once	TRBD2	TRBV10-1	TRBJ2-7	CASSESRLAETFYEQYF	TGCGCCAGCAGTGAGTCCCGACTAGCGGAGACCTTCTACGAGCAGTACTTC
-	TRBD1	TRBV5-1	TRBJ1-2	CASGKDREGQGGGYTF	TGCGCCAGCGGCAAGGACAGGGAAGGGCAAGGTGGCGGCTACACCTTC
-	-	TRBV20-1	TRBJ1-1	CSPRWNTEAFF	TGCAGCCCTAGATGGAACACTGAAGCTTTCTTT
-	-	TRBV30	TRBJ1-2	CAWTRTWGTYGYTF	TGTGCCTGGACCCGGACTTGGGGGACCTATGGCTACACCTTC
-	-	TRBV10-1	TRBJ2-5	CASSDGGSQETQYF	TGCGCCAGCAGTGATGGGGGAAGCCAAGAGACCCAGTACTTC
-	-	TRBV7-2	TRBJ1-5	CASSLMGREGQPQHF	TGTGCCAGCAGCTTAATGGGGCGGGAGGGCCAGCCCCAGCATTTT
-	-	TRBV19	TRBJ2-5	CASSTTGDFGTQYF	TGTGCCAGTAGTACTACAGGAGATTTCGGGACCCAGTACTTC
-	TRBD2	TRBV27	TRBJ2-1	CASSFLWREGNEQFF	TGTGCCAGCAGTTTCCTCTGGCGGGAGGGCAATGAGCAGTTCTTC
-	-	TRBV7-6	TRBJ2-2	CASSLAGSGELFF	TGTGCCAGCAGCTTAGCGGGTTCCGGGGAGCTGTTTTTT
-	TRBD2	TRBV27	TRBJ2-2	CASSAPGLAGVGELFF	TGTGCCAGCAGTGCCCCGGGACTAGCGGGAGTCGGGGAGCTGTTTTTT
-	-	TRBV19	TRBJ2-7	CASSQSGTGYYEQYF	TGTGCCAGTAGTCAATCCGGTACAGGGTATTACGAGCAGTACTTC
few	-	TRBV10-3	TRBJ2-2	CAISRGGTANTGELFF	TGTGCCATCAGTAGAGGCGGGACAGCGAACACCGGGGAGCTGTTTTTT
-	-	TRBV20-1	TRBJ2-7	CSASFAEQYF	TGCAGTGCTAGTTTTGCCGAGCAGTACTTC
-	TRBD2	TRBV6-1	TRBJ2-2	CASSQGLAGVLTPGELFF	TGTGCCAGCAGTCAAGGACTAGCGGGAGTTCTGACCCCCGGGGAGCTGTTTTTT
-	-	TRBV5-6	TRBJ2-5	CASSLVQGRQTQYF	TGTGCCAGCAGCTTGGTACAGGGTAGGCAGACCCAGTACTTC
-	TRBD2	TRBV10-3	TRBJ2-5	CAIRASGAYQETQYF	TGTGCCATCAGGGCTAGCGGAGCTTACCAAGAGACCCAGTACTTC
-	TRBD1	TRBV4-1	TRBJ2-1	CASSQVGQKEQFF	TGCGCCAGCAGCCAAGTGGGACAGAAAGAGCAGTTCTTC
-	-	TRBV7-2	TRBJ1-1	CASSPRTGEVNTEAFF	TGTGCCAGCAGCCCGAGGACCGGGGAAGTGAACACTGAAGCTTTCTTT